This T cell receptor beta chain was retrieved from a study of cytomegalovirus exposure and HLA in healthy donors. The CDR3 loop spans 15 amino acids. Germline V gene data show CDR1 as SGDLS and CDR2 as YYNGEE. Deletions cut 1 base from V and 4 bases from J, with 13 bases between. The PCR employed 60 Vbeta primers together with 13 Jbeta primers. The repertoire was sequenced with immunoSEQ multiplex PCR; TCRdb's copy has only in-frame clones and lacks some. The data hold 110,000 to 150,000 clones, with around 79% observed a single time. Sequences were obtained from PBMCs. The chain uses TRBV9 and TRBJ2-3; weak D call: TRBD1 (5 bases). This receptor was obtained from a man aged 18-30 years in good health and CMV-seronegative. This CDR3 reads CASSVRTGPADTQYF. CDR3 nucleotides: TGTGCCAGCAGCGTACGAACAGGCCCCGCAGATACGCAGTATTTT. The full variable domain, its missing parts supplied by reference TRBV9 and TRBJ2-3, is DSGVTQTPKHLITATGQRVTLRCSPRSGDLSVYWYQQSLDQGLQFLIQYYNGEERAKGNILERFSAQQFPDLHSELNLSSLELGDSALYFCASSVRTGPADTQYFGPGTRLTVL.